This record looks at one T cell receptor (beta chain) sequence and its context. The source of the sample is a study of CD8 T cells in ankylosing spondylitis. In TCRdb, the 5' RACE reads were re-called with MiXCR into one record per CDR3 protein. The profile covers more than 150,000 distinct CDR3 sequences, with about 18% appearing a single time and around 4.7% taken by the ten largest. Trimming took 5 bases from V and 1 from J, leaving 12 bases between them. This CDR3 is built from 14 residues. Germline values: CDR1 MNHEY, CDR2 SVGAGI. This chain uses TRBV6-5 with TRBJ2-7; possible D gene TRBD2, 5 bases. Material: blood, either unsorted or a sorted T cell fraction (not recorded which). The clonotype was recovered from a male donor aged 10-30 years with ankylosing spondylitis or in good health (not recorded which). The CDR3 sequence: CASSMTGSSYEQYV. The DNA of the CDR3 is TGTGCCAGCAGTATGACTGGGAGTTCCTACGAGCAGTACGTC.